The sequence of this T cell receptor beta chain was determined in a study of T cells in Graves' hyperthyroidism and ophthalmopathy (dated by TCRdb to about 2019). Background for the entire study: A discovery cohort of roughly 96 patients, roughly 43 with Graves' ophthalmopathy and roughly 59 with stable Graves' hyperthyroidism, was used to find distinguishing TCR V-J signatures. Prospective prediction of ophthalmopathy was tested in an independent validation cohort consisting of some 20 hyperthyroidism patients and approximately 16 patients who later progressed to ophthalmopathy. For training and testing, the 100 or so patients in the discovery cohort were randomly divided in a 7:3 ratio. In more than 5 Graves' hyperthyroidism patients, the study also compared T-cell repertoires from thyroid tissue with T-cell repertoires from blood. After blood sampling, hyperthyroidism patients were treated with methimazole at a starting dose of 30 mg daily, and ophthalmopathy patients were treated with high-dose intravenous methylprednisolone. According to the paper, TCR Vbeta CDR3 sequencing was carried out on 135 peripheral blood samples, which came from some 41 ophthalmopathy, about 75 hyperthyroidism and roughly 17 progressor patients. Results and caveats for the whole study, not just this receptor: In validation, the model predicted progression to ophthalmopathy with just under 71% sensitivity and 72% to 75% specificity, a median of about six months before onset. A 13 V-J signature model separated ophthalmopathy from stable hyperthyroidism, with over 85% sensitivity and about 81% specificity in cross-validation and 80%/75% in testing. No statistical method was used to fix the sample size in advance, and group allocation was not hidden from the investigators. Blood samples also contained most of the expanded thyroid clonotypes (frequency above 0.001), which suggests that blood repertoires may reflect thyroid immune responses.

About this clonotype: The clone's antigen remains unknown. Base qualities are missing; no much larger clone stands one base away.

The study excluded patients with uncontrolled infections, other autoimmune diseases, pregnancy or lactation. Diagnoses were established on the basis of clinical symptoms, serum thyroxine and TRAb, thyroid ultrasound, and orbital computed tomography. Total RNA was extracted using Trizol reagent, and RNA quality was assessed on an Agilent 2100 Bioanalyzer. In the germline V gene (reference sequence), CDR1 corresponds to LNHNV and CDR2 to YYDKDF. V is cut by 11 bases and J by 7 bases, and the space between the germline ends is 12 bases. The CDR3 covers 12 residues, taking in both the cysteine and the phenylalanine. Just the 36-base CDR3 DNA is kept, in frame starting at base 1. TCR beta CDR3 regions were amplified from RNA transcripts. The TCR CDR3 was subjected to a first round of RT-PCR using the HTBI primer set and the Qiagen OneStep RT-PCR kit. Libraries were constructed in a second round of multiplex PCR, after which size selection and purification were carried out. Sequencing of the libraries was done on an Illumina HiSeq2000 using paired-end 100 bp reads. The source study handled its data this way. SOAPnuke was used to process the raw data, throwing out any read that contained adapters or uncalled bases, had a mean Phred below 15, or lacked an exact constant-primer or identifier match. COPE v1.2.5 was used to merge the high-quality paired reads, and each unique nucleotide sequence was defined as a clonotype. Clonotypes were aligned to IMGT TRBV, TRBD and TRBJ reference segments using MiTCR v1.1. The analysis was restricted to V-J combinations with a frequency above 0.0001, which together covered 99.2% of the repertoires. The TCS score was defined as F50 (clonal expansion) divided by E x V (chaos), with BLOSUM62-based TCRdist calculated between CDR3 peptides within each V-J. Welch's t-statistics and random forest reduced fewer than 600 V-J features to about 13, which were used in a naive Bayes classifier (R e1071). Thyroid-blood repertoire similarity was quantified with the Morisita-Horn index. TCRdb reran the public reads through fastp at Q25 and MiXCR, keeping productive beta chains. Here each entry gathers all rows of one CDR3 protein and keeps the most common genes and DNA. Clone size and V and J calls follow TCRdb, not the original study. This sample has 650,000 to 800,000 distinct CDR3 sequences in its table, and about 45% of those were observed once. The ten largest clones add up to 6.5% to 9% of the sample.

Input material: peripheral blood or thyroid tissue (not recorded which). This clonotype was obtained from an adult man with Graves' disease, either hyperthyroidism or ophthalmopathy (not recorded which). The V and J segments used are TRBV15 and TRBJ1-6; no D segment can be confidently identified. The sequenced DNA: TGTGCCCCCATTCAGCCCAATTCACCCCTCCACTTT. Its translation reads: CAPIQPNSPLHF.